Below are 16 T cell receptor beta chains sequenced from a single sample in a study of blood T cell repertoires in COVID-19. Profiled with immunoSEQ multiplex PCR; TCRdb holds only in-frame clones, not every one. The table records about 170,000 clones, about 82% of them present only once. Source material: peripheral blood. The receptors stem from a woman over 75 with COVID-19, enrolled during active disease.

The V and J genes are TRBV1 and TRBJ2-7; the table's D gene call, TRBD2, was not cross checked with the DNA. TRBV1 is flagged as a pseudogene. The CDR3 runs 16 residues. CDR3 in amino acids: CTSSPPPGGKRHEQYF. CDR3 bases: TGCACCAGCAGCCCGCCCCCCGGAGGGAAGCGCCACGAGCAGTACTTC.

Of note for this clone: This clone may be a read error of a much larger clone one base away. Distinct nucleotide sequences in the sample also encode this CDR3. The chain combines TRBV20-1 with TRBJ2-7; D is perhaps TRBD1 (5 bases). Trimming removed 2 bases from V and 5 bases from J, with 7 bases in between. This CDR3 has 11 residues. Germline assignment: CDR1 DFQATT and CDR2 SNEGSKA (reference sequence). CDR3: CSARQGNEQYF. DNA of the CDR3: TGCAGTGCTAGACAGGGTAACGAGCAGTACTTC.

V and J are TRBV6-6 and TRBJ2-1; D might be TRBD2 (6 bases). The CDR3 consists of 15 residues. Germline-derived CDR1 and CDR2 are MNHNY and SVGAGI (reference sequence). The V gene lost 0 bases and the J gene lost 6 bases, with 12 bases spanning the gap. The CDR3 reads CASSYSLSGRNEQFF. CDR3 DNA sequence: TGTGCCAGCAGTTACTCTCTGAGCGGGCGCAATGAGCAGTTCTTC.

In its sample, this clone was seen a few times. This sequence joins TRBV6-5 and TRBJ1-3; D not certain. Trimming left V 6 bases short and J 0 bases short, with 12 bases between. The CDR3 is 15 amino acids. Germline V lookup: CDR1 MNHEY, CDR2 SVGAGI. CDR3 in DNA: TGTGCCAGCAGCCAGGACGGGAGCTCTGGAAACACCATATATTTT. Translating gives CASSQDGSSGNTIYF.

This clone was detected a few times. The chain uses TRBV4-2 and TRBJ1-5; a possible D gene is TRBD1 (5 bases). The CDR3 spans 16 residues. Trimming took off 2 bases at V and 2 bases at J, with 13 bases between the two ends. Germline V gives CDR1 LGHNA, CDR2 YNFKEQ. CDR3 amino acids: CASSQSPQGGNQPQHF. CDR3 bases: TGTGCCAGCAGCCAATCGCCCCAGGGTGGCAATCAGCCCCAGCATTTT.

The chain is built from TRBV5-5 and TRBJ2-1; a possible D gene is TRBD1 (6 bases). The V end lost 0 bases, the J end lost 2 bases, and 12 bases lay between the germline ends. Germline V lookup: CDR1 SGHKS, CDR2 YYEKEE (reference sequence). The CDR3 runs 16 residues. The CDR3 protein is CASSLATGSTYNEQFF. The CDR3 DNA reads as TGTGCCAGCAGCTTGGCAACAGGGTCAACCTACAATGAGCAGTTCTTC.

This rearrangement joins TRBV11-2 to TRBJ1-3; no clear D gene. This CDR3 region has 15 residues. Trimming shortened V by 5 bases and J by 2 bases, and 13 bases separated the two germline ends. In germline, CDR1 is SGHAT, CDR2 FQNNGV. CDR3 bases: TGTGCCAGCAGCAACTCGTACAGAACTGGAAACACCATATATTTT. Translation gives CASSNSYRTGNTIYF.

The V call is TRBV2, the J call TRBJ1-2, with 9 bases that match TRBD1. The CDR3 spans 14 residues. J gave up 7 bases and V 9 bases, and 12 bases lay outside the gene matches. Germline V gene data show CDR1 as SNHLY and CDR2 as FYNNEI. In DNA, the CDR3 is TGTGCCAGTGACATGACAGGGGGGGACTCTGGCTACACCTTC. Its translation is CASDMTGGDSGYTF.

This clone has only one observation. The J gene is TRBJ1-5, the V gene TRBV3-1 (or the pseudogene TRBV3-2); weak D call: TRBD1 (6 bases). This CDR3 has 14 amino acids. The V gene lost 4 bases and the J gene lost 4 bases, with 11 bases spanning the gap. Germline values: CDR1 LGHDT, CDR2 YNNKEL (reference sequence). The CDR3 reads CASSPRQANQPQHF. In nucleotides, the CDR3 is TGTGCCAGCAGCCCGCGACAGGCGAATCAGCCCCAGCATTTT.

This chain links TRBV7-9 with TRBJ2-7, with D perhaps matching TRBD1 (5 bases). The germline V and J ends were trimmed by 5 bases and 2 bases, with 13 bases remaining between them. CDR3 length: 14 amino acids. The germline CDR1 and CDR2 sequences are SEHNR and FQNEAQ (reference sequence). The CDR3 spells CASSHGADTYEQYF. The CDR3 DNA follows: TGTGCCAGCAGCCATGGGGCAGATACCTACGAGCAGTACTTC. Supplemented by reference TRBV7-9 and TRBJ2-7, the full variable domain reads DTGVSQNPRHKITKRGQNVTFRCDPISEHNRLYWYRQTLGQGPEFLTYFQNEAQLEKSRLLSDRFSAERPKGSFSTLEIQRTEQGDSAMYLCASSHGADTYEQYFGPGTRLTVT.

The rearrangement joins TRBV6-1 to TRBJ1-3; TRBD1 aligns across 7 bases. This CDR3 comprises 16 residues. Germline V gene lookup returns CDR1 MNHNS and CDR2 SASEGT. The junction had 10 bases not matched to a gene; V was cut back by 4 bases and J by 4 bases. CDR3 protein: CASSVLKGQIGNTIYF. The CDR3 DNA follows: TGTGCCAGCAGTGTACTTAAGGGACAGATAGGAAACACCATATATTTT.

The gene calls are TRBV6-1 and TRBJ2-2; 8 bases line up with TRBD2. The CDR3 runs to 16 residues. Germline CDR1 is MNHNS and CDR2 is SASEGT. The junction had 3 bases not matched to a gene; V was cut back by 1 base and J by 2 bases. CDR3 in amino acids: CASSEVGGANTGELFF. DNA of the CDR3: TGTGCCAGCAGTGAAGTCGGGGGGGCTAACACCGGGGAGCTGTTTTTT.

The J gene is TRBJ1-1, the V gene TRBV5-1; 10 positions agree with TRBD1. Trimming took 7 bases from V and 3 from J; bases not matched to a gene: 3. This CDR3 has 13 amino acids. CDR1 is SGHRS and CDR2 is YFSETQ in the germline V gene. The CDR3 DNA is TGCGCCAGCCGACAGGGGGCGTACACTGAAGCTTTCTTT. Translating gives CASRQGAYTEAFF.

The V call is TRBV18, the J call TRBJ1-1; D is unresolved. Trimming pared 2 bases from V and 4 bases from J, leaving 17 bases between. Germline CDR1 KGHSH, CDR2 LQKENI. There are 16 residues in the CDR3. CDR3 protein: CASSPAVTSSGTEAFF. CDR3 nucleotide sequence: TGTGCCAGCTCACCAGCCGTGACGAGTTCGGGCACTGAAGCTTTCTTT.

The gene calls are TRBV5-1 and TRBJ1-1; no reliable D call. CDR3 length: 14 amino acids. From germline, CDR1 is SGHRS and CDR2 YFSETQ. V shed 0 bases and J shed 3 bases, with 9 bases lying between them. CDR3 residues: CASSLGGGDTEAFF. The CDR3 nucleotides are TGCGCCAGCAGCTTGGGTGGAGGAGACACTGAAGCTTTCTTT. The full variable domain, with the rest looked up from reference TRBV5-1 and TRBJ1-1, is KAGVTQTPRYLIKTRGQQVTLSCSPISGHRSVSWYQQTPGQGLQFLFEYFSETQRNKGNFPGRFSGRQFSNSRSEMNVSTLELGDSALYLCASSLGGGDTEAFFGQGTRLTVV.

This clone was detected a few times. V usage is TRBV20-1 and J usage is TRBJ1-2, with TRBD1 as a possible D gene (5 bases). Germline V CDR1 and CDR2: DFQATT, SNEGSKA (reference sequence). Trimming cost V 6 bases and J 4 bases, with 9 bases left between them. The CDR3 has 11 amino acids. The CDR3 spells CSAQGGYGYTF. In DNA form, the CDR3 reads TGCAGTGCCCAGGGCGGCTATGGCTACACCTTC.